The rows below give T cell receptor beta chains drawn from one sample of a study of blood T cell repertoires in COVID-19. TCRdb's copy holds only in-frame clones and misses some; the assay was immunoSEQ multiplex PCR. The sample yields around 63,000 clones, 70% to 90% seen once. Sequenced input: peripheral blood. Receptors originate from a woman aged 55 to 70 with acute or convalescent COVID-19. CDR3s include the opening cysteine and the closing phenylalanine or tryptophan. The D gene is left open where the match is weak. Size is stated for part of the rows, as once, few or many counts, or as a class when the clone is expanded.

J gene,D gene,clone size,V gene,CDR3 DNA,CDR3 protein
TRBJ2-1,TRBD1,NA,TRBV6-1,TGTGCCAGCAGTGAAACCTACCCGGACAGGGGGCAAAAGGGTGAGCAGTTCTTC,CASSETYPDRGQKGEQFF
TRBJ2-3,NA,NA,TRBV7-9,TGTGCCAGCAGCTTAGGACTAGTCAACGCAGATACGCAGTATTTT,CASSLGLVNADTQYF
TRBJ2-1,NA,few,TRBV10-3,TGTGCCGGCGGGGCATACAATGAGCAGTTCTTC,CAGGAYNEQFF
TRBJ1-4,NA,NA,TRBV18,TGTGCCAGCTCTCGAGGACTAAATGAAAAACTGTTTTTT,CASSRGLNEKLFF
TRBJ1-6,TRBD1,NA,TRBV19,TGTGCCAGTAGCCTGACAGGGCATAATTCACCCCTCCACTTT,CASSLTGHNSPLHF
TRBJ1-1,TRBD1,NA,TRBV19,TGTGCCAGTCGGGGACAGGGGAACACTGAAGCTTTCTTT,CASRGQGNTEAFF
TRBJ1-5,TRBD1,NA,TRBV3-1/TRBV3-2,TGTGCCAGCAGCCAAGACCTGACAGGGGGAAGCAATCAGCCCCAGCATTTT,CASSQDLTGGSNQPQHF
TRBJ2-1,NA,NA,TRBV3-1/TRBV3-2,TGTGCCAGCAGCCAAGATGTGGGACATGGGAAGTTCTTC,CASSQDVGHGKFF
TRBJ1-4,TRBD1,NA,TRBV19,TGTGCCAGTCACAGGGGAGAAGAAAAACTGTTTTTT,CASHRGEEKLFF
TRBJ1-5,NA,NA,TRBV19,TGTGCCAGTAGTATAGCGGGAAATCAGCCCCAGCATTTT,CASSIAGNQPQHF
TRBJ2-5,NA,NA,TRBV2,TGTGCCAGCAGCCCAGACTGGCAAGAGACCCAGTACTTC,CASSPDWQETQYF
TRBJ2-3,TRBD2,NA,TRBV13,TGTGCCAGCAGCTTGGCCGGGGGGGGCACAGATACGCAGTATTTT,CASSLAGGGTDTQYF
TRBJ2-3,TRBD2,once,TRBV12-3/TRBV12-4,TGTGCCAGCAGTGGGACTAGGGCAGATACGCAGTATTTT,CASSGTRADTQYF
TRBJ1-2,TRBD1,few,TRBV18,TGTGCCAGCTCACTGTCGGACAGGGGCTATGGCTACACCTTC,CASSLSDRGYGYTF
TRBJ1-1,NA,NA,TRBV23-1,TGCGCCAGCAGTCGGGGCGGGCAGAGAGGGGGAAACACTGAAGCTTTCTTT,CASSRGGQRGGNTEAFF
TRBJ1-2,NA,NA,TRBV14,TGTGCCAGCAGCCAACGGCGGACCGGGAGCTATGGCTACACCTTC,CASSQRRTGSYGYTF
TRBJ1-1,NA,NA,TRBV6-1,TGTGCCAGCAGTGAAATCTCAGCCAGGGGCCCGGGCACTGAAGCTTTCTTT,CASSEISARGPGTEAFF
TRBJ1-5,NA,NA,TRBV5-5,TGTGCCAGCAGCCCCGGCGAAGTGGGCAACCAGCCCCAGCATTTT,CASSPGEVGNQPQHF
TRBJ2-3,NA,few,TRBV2,TGTGCCAGCTCGGGTCGAGTCACAGATACGCAGTATTTT,CASSGRVTDTQYF
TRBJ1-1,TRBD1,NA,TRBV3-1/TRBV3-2,TGTGCCAGCAGCATAGGACAGGGGAGCACTGAAGCTTTCTTT,CASSIGQGSTEAFF
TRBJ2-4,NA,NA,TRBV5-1,TGCGCCAGCAGCGAATTAACAGGGTTGGATAACATTCAGTACTTC,CASSELTGLDNIQYF
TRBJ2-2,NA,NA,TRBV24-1,TGTGCCACCAGTGAATCGACACTTACGAACACCGGGGAGCTGTTTTTT,CATSESTLTNTGELFF
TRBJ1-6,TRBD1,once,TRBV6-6,TGTGCCAGCACCAACCTCGGACAGGGTAATTCACCCCTCCACTTT,CASTNLGQGNSPLHF
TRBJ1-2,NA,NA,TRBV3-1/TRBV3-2,TGTGCCAGCAGCCCCTCCCGCAGGCCAGAAAAAGGCTACACCTTC,CASSPSRRPEKGYTF
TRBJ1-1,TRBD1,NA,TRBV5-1,TGCGCCAGCAGATTGCGACAGGGGACTTACACTGAAGCTTTCTTT,CASRLRQGTYTEAFF
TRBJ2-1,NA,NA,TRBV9,TGTGCCAGCAGCGTAGATATAAGGGGTACCTGGAATGAGCAGTTCTTC,CASSVDIRGTWNEQFF
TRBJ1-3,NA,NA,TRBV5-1,TGCGCCAGCAGCCAGGTTTCTGGAAACACCATATATTTT,CASSQVSGNTIYF
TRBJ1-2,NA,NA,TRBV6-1,TGTGCCAGCAGTGAAGTGGAGGGGATCGGGCCTGGCTACACCTTC,CASSEVEGIGPGYTF
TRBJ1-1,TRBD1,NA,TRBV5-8,TGTGCCAGCAGCTTGCCGACAGGGGCGAACACTGAAGCTTTCTTT,CASSLPTGANTEAFF
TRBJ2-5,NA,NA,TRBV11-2,TGTGCCAGCAGCTCCCAGGCAAGAGAGACCCAGTACTTC,CASSSQARETQYF
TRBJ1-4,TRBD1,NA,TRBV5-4,TGTGCCAGCAGCCCAAGACAGGGAACGGCAACTAATGAAAAACTGTTTTTT,CASSPRQGTATNEKLFF
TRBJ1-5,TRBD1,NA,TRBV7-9,TGTGCCAGCAGCGCCACCGGGACAGGGGGTGAGCAGCCCCAGCATTTT,CASSATGTGGEQPQHF
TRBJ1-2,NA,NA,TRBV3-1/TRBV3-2,TGTGCCAGCAGCCAAGACTCCGGACAGATTAACTATGGCTACACCTTC,CASSQDSGQINYGYTF
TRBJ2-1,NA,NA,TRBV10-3,TGTGCCATCAGACCCGACACAAACAATGAGCAGTTCTTC,CAIRPDTNNEQFF
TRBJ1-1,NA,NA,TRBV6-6,TGTGCCAGCAGTTACTCGACAGTGAACACTGAAGCTTTCTTT,CASSYSTVNTEAFF
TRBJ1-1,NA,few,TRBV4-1,TGCGCCAGCAGCCCCGTTTCGGGGGAGCGAGCTTTCTTT,CASSPVSGERAFF
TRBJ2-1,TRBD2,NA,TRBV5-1,TGCGCCAGCAGCTTCAGACTAGCGGGGGCCCCAATCCCTTTCATCACTCTCAACAATGAGCAGTTCTTC,CASSFRLAGAPIPFITLNNEQFF
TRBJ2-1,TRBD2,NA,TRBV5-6,TGTGCCAGCAGCCCCGGGGTAGCGGGGGGCCCCTCCTACAATGAGCAGTTCTTC,CASSPGVAGGPSYNEQFF
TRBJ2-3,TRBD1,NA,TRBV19,TGTGCCAGTAGTCCGACAGGGGGGACAGATACGCAGTATTTT,CASSPTGGTDTQYF
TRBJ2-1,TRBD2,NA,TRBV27,TGTGCCAGCAGTTTAGCAGTTAGCGGGAGGAGCTCCTACAATGAGCAGTTCTTC,CASSLAVSGRSSYNEQFF